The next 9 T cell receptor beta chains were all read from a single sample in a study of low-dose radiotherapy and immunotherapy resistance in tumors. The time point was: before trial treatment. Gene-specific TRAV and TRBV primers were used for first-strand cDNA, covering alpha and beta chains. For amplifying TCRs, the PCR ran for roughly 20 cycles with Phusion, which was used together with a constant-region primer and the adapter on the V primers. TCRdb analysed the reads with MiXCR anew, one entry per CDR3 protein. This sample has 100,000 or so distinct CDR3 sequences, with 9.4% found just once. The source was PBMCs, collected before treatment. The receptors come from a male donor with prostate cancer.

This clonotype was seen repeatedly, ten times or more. DNA of the CDR3: TGTGCCAGCAGGGAACAAGCGGGAGTTAACACCGGGGAGCTGTTTTTT. Translation: CASREQAGVNTGELFF. The chain uses TRBV6-1 and TRBJ2-2; 8 bases align to TRBD2. Trimming took 6 bases from V and 2 from J; bases not matched to a gene: 8. The CDR3 is 16 amino acids. Looked up from germline, CDR1 is MNHNS and CDR2 is SASEGT.

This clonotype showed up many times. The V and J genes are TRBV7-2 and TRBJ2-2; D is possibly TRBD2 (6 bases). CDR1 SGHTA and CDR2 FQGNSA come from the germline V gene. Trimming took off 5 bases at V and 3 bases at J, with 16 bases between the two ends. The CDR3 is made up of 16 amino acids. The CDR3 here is CASSKNSWGDTGELFF. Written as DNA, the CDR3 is TGTGCCAGCAGCAAGAATAGTTGGGGGGACACCGGGGAGCTGTTTTTT.

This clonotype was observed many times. CDR3 protein: CASSYRVAGVLYEQYF. In nucleotides, the CDR3 is TGTGCCAGCAGTTACCGCGTAGCGGGAGTCCTCTACGAGCAGTACTTC. The chain uses TRBV6-5 and TRBJ2-7; TRBD2 matches at 9 bases. V lost 2 bases, J lost 3 bases, and 8 bases stayed unmatched. The germline V gene encodes CDR1 MNHEY and CDR2 SVGAGI. The CDR3 is 16 residues long.

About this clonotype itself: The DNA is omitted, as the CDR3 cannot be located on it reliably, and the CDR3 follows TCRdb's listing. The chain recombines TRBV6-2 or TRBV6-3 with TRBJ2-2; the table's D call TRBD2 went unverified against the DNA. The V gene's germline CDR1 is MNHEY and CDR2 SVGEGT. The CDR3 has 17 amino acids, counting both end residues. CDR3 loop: CASTRAGVTTGELFFFF.

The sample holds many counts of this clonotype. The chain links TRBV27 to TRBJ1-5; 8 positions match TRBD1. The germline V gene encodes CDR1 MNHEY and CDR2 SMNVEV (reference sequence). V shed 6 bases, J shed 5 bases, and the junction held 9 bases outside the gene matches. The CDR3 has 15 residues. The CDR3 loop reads CASSPGQGRYQPQHF. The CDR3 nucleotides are TGTGCCAGCAGCCCCGGACAGGGACGATATCAGCCCCAGCATTTT.

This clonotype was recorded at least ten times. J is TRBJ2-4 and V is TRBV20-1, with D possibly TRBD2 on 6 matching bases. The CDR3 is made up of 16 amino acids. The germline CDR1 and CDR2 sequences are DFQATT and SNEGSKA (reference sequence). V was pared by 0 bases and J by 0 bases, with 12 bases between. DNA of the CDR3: TGCAGTGCTAGAGAGATGTCGGGAGCAGCCAAAAACATTCAGTACTTC. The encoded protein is CSAREMSGAAKNIQYF.

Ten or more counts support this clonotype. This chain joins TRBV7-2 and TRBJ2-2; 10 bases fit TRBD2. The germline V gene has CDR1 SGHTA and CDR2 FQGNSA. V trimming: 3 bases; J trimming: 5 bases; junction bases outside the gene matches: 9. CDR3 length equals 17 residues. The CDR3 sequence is CASSLGSSGRGTGELFF. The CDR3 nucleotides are TGTGCCAGCAGCTTGGGCTCTAGCGGGAGAGGGACCGGGGAGCTGTTTTTT.

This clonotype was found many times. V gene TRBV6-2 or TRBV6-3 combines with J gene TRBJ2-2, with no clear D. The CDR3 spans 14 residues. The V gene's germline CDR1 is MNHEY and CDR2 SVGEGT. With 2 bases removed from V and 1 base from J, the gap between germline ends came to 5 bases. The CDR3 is CASSYDGNTGELFF. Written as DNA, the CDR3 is TGTGCCAGCAGTTACGACGGGAACACCGGGGAGCTGTTTTTT.

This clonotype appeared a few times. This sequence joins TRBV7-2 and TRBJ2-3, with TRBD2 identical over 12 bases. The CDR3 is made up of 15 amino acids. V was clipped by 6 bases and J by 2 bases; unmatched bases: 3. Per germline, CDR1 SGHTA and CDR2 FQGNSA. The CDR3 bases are TGTGCCAGCAGGAGACTAGCGGGGGACACAGATACGCAGTATTTT. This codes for CASRRLAGDTDTQYF.